This T cell receptor (beta chain) is drawn from a study of blood T cell repertoires in COVID-19. Across the whole study: Spain, Italy and the United States supplied samples that represented acute and convalescent COVID-19.

Individuals aged roughly 18 to 95 years were recruited from fewer than 30 US areas. Self-reported history from a screening survey and questionnaire set each donor's cohort. CDR3 length equals 14 residues. The germline V gene encodes CDR1 KGHSH and CDR2 LQKENI. Trimming cost V 4 bases and J 0 bases; bases outside gene matches: 0. Authors' methods: Nucleated cell counts were estimated from reference gene primer amplification. Method: immunoSEQ multiplex PCR; TCRdb's copy keeps in-frame clones and lacks some. V and J calls and clone size are those listed in that table; D and trimming were worked out from the DNA. The data hold about 270,000 clones, with about nine tenths observed a single time.

The source is a middle-aged woman with acute COVID-19. This chain links TRBV18 with TRBJ1-5, with 7 bases aligning to TRBD1. Material for sequencing was PBMCs or T cells enriched from blood (not recorded which). The DNA of the CDR3 is TGTGCCAGCTCACGACAGGGTAGCAATCAGCCCCAGCATTTT. It is translated as CASSRQGSNQPQHF. The variable domain in full, with the rest retrieved from reference TRBV18 and TRBJ1-5, is NAGVMQNPRHLVRRRGQEARLRCSPMKGHSHVYWYRQLPEEGLKFMVYLQKENIIDESGMPKERFSAEFPKEGPSILRIQQVVRGDSAAYFCASSRQGSNQPQHFGDGTRLSIL.